These 24 T cell receptor beta chains originate from one sample sequenced in a study of blood T cell repertoires in COVID-19. TCRdb's copy holds only in-frame clones and misses some; the assay was immunoSEQ multiplex PCR. Of about 130,000 clones listed, about four fifths were seen once; the top ten hold 9.5% to 15%. Specimen: peripheral blood. All receptors come from a human donor in a cohort sampled during active COVID-19.

The chain is built from TRBV5-4 and TRBJ2-7, with TRBD2 matching over 7 bases. The CDR3 loop spans 16 amino acids. Germline trimming cut 0 bases from V and 1 base from J; bases unmatched to any gene: 7. Germline CDR1 is SGHNT and CDR2 is YYREEE (reference sequence). DNA for the CDR3: TGTGCCAGCAGCTTGGGTGTGCCGGGAGGTTCCTACGAGCAGTACTTC. Its protein is CASSLGVPGGSYEQYF. The whole variable domain, remainder taken from reference TRBV5-4 and TRBJ2-7, is ETGVTQSPTHLIKTRGQQVTLRCSSQSGHNTVSWYQQALGQGPQFIFQYYREEENGRGNFPPRFSGLQFPNYSSELNVNALELDDSALYLCASSLGVPGGSYEQYFGPGTRLTVT.

This clone showed up just a few times. The V call is TRBV7-9, the J call TRBJ2-7, with 7 bases aligning to TRBD1. Germline CDR1 reads SEHNR; CDR2 reads FQNEAQ (reference sequence). With V trimmed by 5 bases and J by 5 bases, 3 bases remained unmatched. This CDR3 comprises 12 residues. CDR3 residues: CASSQTGNEQYF. The CDR3 coding sequence is TGTGCCAGCAGCCAGACAGGGAACGAGCAGTACTTC. Using reference TRBV7-9 and TRBJ2-7 for the parts outside the CDR3, the full variable domain is DTGVSQNPRHKITKRGQNVTFRCDPISEHNRLYWYRQTLGQGPEFLTYFQNEAQLEKSRLLSDRFSAERPKGSFSTLEIQRTEQGDSAMYLCASSQTGNEQYFGPGTRLTVT.

V gene TRBV3-1 (or the pseudogene TRBV3-2) combines with J gene TRBJ2-7; D is perhaps TRBD2 (5 bases). Germline V gives CDR1 LGHDT, CDR2 YNNKEL (reference sequence). The V gene lost 4 bases and the J gene lost 4 bases, with 17 bases spanning the gap. The CDR3 sequence is 15 residues long. CDR3 in amino acids: CASSRHGGLRYEQYF. For the CDR3, the DNA is TGTGCCAGCAGCCGGCACGGCGGGCTTAGGTACGAGCAGTACTTC.

The genes are TRBV4-1 and TRBJ1-4; no clear D. The CDR3 length is 15 residues. Germline V gene lookup returns CDR1 MGHRA and CDR2 YSYEKL. Trimming took off 3 bases at V and 4 bases at J, with 12 bases between the two ends. This chain's CDR3 is CASSHRVQINEKLFF. The CDR3 nucleotides are TGCGCCAGCAGCCATCGTGTGCAGATTAATGAAAAACTGTTTTTT.

In its sample, this clone was seen once. This chain joins TRBV18 and TRBJ1-4; 10 bases agree with TRBD1. The CDR3 extends over 15 amino acids. The V gene end was trimmed by 3 bases and the J gene end by 10 bases; junction bases not matched to a gene: 8. Per the germline V gene, CDR1 is KGHSH and CDR2 is LQKENI. CDR3 in amino acids: CASSPATGGPGKLFF. The CDR3 DNA follows: TGTGCCAGCTCACCGGCGACAGGGGGCCCTGGAAAACTGTTTTTT.

This chain links TRBV4-2 with TRBJ1-3, with TRBD1 matching over 7 bases. This CDR3 contains 17 residues. V gave up 0 bases and J gave up 0 bases; unmatched junction bases: 5. The germline V gene has CDR1 LGHNA and CDR2 YNFKEQ. DNA of the CDR3: TGTGCCAGCAGCCAAGAGGGGACAGCCGACTCTGGAAACACCATATATTTT. Translating it yields CASSQEGTADSGNTIYF.

This chain connects TRBV7-6 to TRBJ2-1; 7 nucleotides agree with TRBD1. Germline loops: CDR1 SGHVS, CDR2 FNYEAQ. The CDR3 loop spans 15 amino acids. Trimming removed 5 bases from V and 4 bases from J; junction bases left unmatched: 8. The chain's CDR3 is CASSDGTAIYNEQFF. The CDR3 DNA reads TGTGCCAGCAGCGATGGGACAGCTATTTACAATGAGCAGTTCTTC.

V gene TRBV24-1 combines with J gene TRBJ2-1; weak D call: TRBD2 (5 bases). Trimming removed 4 bases from V and 5 bases from J, with 14 bases in between. CDR3 length: 15 residues. Germline V lookup: CDR1 KGHDR, CDR2 SFDVKD. The CDR3 spells CATSDSGKSHNEQFF. CDR3 nucleotides: TGTGCCACCAGTGACTCGGGAAAGTCCCACAATGAGCAGTTCTTC.

The genes are TRBV3-1 (or the pseudogene TRBV3-2) and TRBJ1-4; D uncertain. Germline V lookup: CDR1 LGHDT, CDR2 YNNKEL (reference sequence). The CDR3 totals 12 residues. With 2 bases removed from V and 8 bases from J, the gap between germline ends came to 6 bases. This CDR3 reads CASSQFQEKLFF. As DNA, the CDR3 is TGTGCCAGCAGCCAATTTCAGGAAAAACTGTTTTTT.

The rearrangement uses TRBV29-1 and TRBJ2-1; 10 nucleotides agree with TRBD2. The CDR3 length is 13 residues. V shed 4 bases and J 9 bases; nucleotides not matched to a gene: 6. The V gene's germline CDR1 is SQVTM and CDR2 ANQGSEA. The CDR3 DNA is TGCAGCGTTGCCCTAGCGGGGGACGGTGAGCAGTTCTTC. Amino acid sequence: CSVALAGDGEQFF.

J is TRBJ2-1 and V is TRBV29-1, with D unclear. The germline gives CDR1 SQVTM, CDR2 ANQGSEA. The V end lost 3 bases, the J end lost 7 bases, and 10 bases lay between the germline ends. CDR3 length: 12 amino acids. Here the CDR3 DNA reads TGCAGCGTTGACCCGGTCGGGAATGAGCAGTTCTTC. It specifies CSVDPVGNEQFF.

The chain couples TRBV5-1 to TRBJ2-5, with D possibly TRBD1 on 5 matching bases. With 5 bases removed from V and 1 base from J, the gap between germline ends came to 12 bases. The CDR3 is made up of 14 amino acids. CDR1 and CDR2 from the germline V gene are SGHRS and YFSETQ. The CDR3 here is CASSRDSFQETQYF. The CDR3 DNA reads TGCGCCAGCAGTCGAGACAGTTTCCAAGAGACCCAGTACTTC.

The chain has TRBV5-1 and TRBJ1-2; TRBD1 aligns across 8 bases. Per the germline V gene, CDR1 is SGHRS and CDR2 is YFSETQ. This CDR3 spans 15 amino acids. V shed 5 bases and J 6 bases; nucleotides not matched to a gene: 12. DNA for the CDR3: TGCGCCAGCAGATCTGGGACAGGAATGCAGGATGGCTACACCTTC. Translated: CASRSGTGMQDGYTF.

V is TRBV18 and J is TRBJ2-1, with a weak D call TRBD2 (6 bases). V shed 3 bases and J shed 6 bases, with 21 bases lying between them. The germline V gene encodes CDR1 KGHSH and CDR2 LQKENI. The CDR3 loop spans 17 amino acids. CDR3 in amino acids: CASSPVLRGPSGNEQFF. CDR3 DNA sequence: TGTGCCAGCTCACCGGTCTTGCGGGGCCCGAGCGGCAATGAGCAGTTCTTC. The whole variable domain, remainder taken from reference TRBV18 and TRBJ2-1, is NAGVMQNPRHLVRRRGQEARLRCSPMKGHSHVYWYRQLPEEGLKFMVYLQKENIIDESGMPKERFSAEFPKEGPSILRIQQVVRGDSAAYFCASSPVLRGPSGNEQFFGPGTRLTVL.

This chain joins TRBV10-1 and TRBJ1-1; 7 bases line up with TRBD1. From germline, CDR1 is WNHNN and CDR2 SYGVQD (reference sequence). V trimming: 2 bases; J trimming: 4 bases; junction bases outside the gene matches: 10. This CDR3 has 16 amino acids. The CDR3 here is CASSEDRVNRATEAFF. The CDR3, as DNA: TGCGCCAGCAGTGAGGACAGGGTGAATCGGGCCACTGAAGCTTTCTTT.

V and J are TRBV7-9 and TRBJ2-3; the D gene is possibly TRBD2 (5 bases). V lost 5 bases, J lost 5 bases, and 8 bases lay in between. The CDR3 runs 12 residues. The V gene's germline CDR1 is SEHNR and CDR2 FQNEAQ (reference sequence). The CDR3 DNA is TGTGCCAGCAGCCCTACTAGAGATACGCAGTATTTT. This gives the protein CASSPTRDTQYF.

This clone came up once. The gene calls are TRBV27 and TRBJ2-7; possibly TRBD1 for D (5 bases). Per germline, CDR1 MNHEY and CDR2 SMNVEV (reference sequence). The germline V and J ends were trimmed by 7 bases and 4 bases, with 8 bases remaining between them. The CDR3 contains 11 residues. The CDR3 DNA reads as TGTGCCAGCACCTCAGGGTACGAGCAGTACTTC. Translated: CASTSGYEQYF.

This clone was observed a few times. The V and J genes are TRBV7-2 and TRBJ2-5; 8 positions match TRBD1. The V and J ends lost 5 bases and 2 bases, in that order; junction bases with no gene match: 4. CDR3 length: 14 amino acids. Germline V gene data show CDR1 as SGHTA and CDR2 as FQGNSA. CDR3 protein: CASSQDRAQETQYF. As DNA, the CDR3 is TGTGCCAGCAGCCAGGACAGGGCGCAAGAGACCCAGTACTTC.

This chain joins TRBV7-9 and TRBJ1-6, with 9 nucleotides matching TRBD1. Germline assignment: CDR1 SEHNR and CDR2 FQNEAQ (reference sequence). J lost 7 bases, V lost 4 bases, and 5 bases had no gene match. The length of the CDR3 is 15 residues. The CDR3 nucleotides are TGTGCCAGCAGCTATGGGACAGGGAGGAATTCACCCCTCCACTTT. It codes for CASSYGTGRNSPLHF.

The chain uses TRBV27 and TRBJ2-7; TRBD1 matches at 10 bases. V lost 6 bases to trimming and J lost 7 bases; unmatched junction nucleotides: 9. Germline CDR1 MNHEY, CDR2 SMNVEV (reference sequence). The CDR3 is 14 residues long. CDR3 residues: CASSRTGGGWEQYF. CDR3 nucleotides: TGTGCCAGCAGCAGGACAGGGGGGGGCTGGGAGCAGTACTTC.

This clone turned up a few times. The chain combines TRBV5-8 with TRBJ1-5; 7 bases line up with TRBD1. After removal of 5 bases from V and 2 bases from J, the junction contained 10 bases not matched to a gene. Germline V gene lookup returns CDR1 SGHTS and CDR2 YDEGEE. This CDR3 region has 16 residues. CDR3 bases: TGTGCCAGCAGAACCAGACAGGGTCAAGGCAATCAGCCCCAGCATTTT. This translates into CASRTRQGQGNQPQHF.

The J gene is TRBJ1-1, the V gene TRBV12-3 or TRBV12-4, with a tentative D call TRBD1 (6 bases). The CDR3 covers 12 residues. Trimming pared 3 bases from V and 11 bases from J, leaving 13 bases between. The CDR3 nucleotides are TGTGCCAGCAGTTTTGGGGGAAGGGGGGCTTTCTTT. Its protein product is CASSFGGRGAFF.

Here the CDR3 reads CASGGTVHSNQPQHF. CDR3 DNA: TGTGCCAGCGGGGGGACAGTACATAGCAATCAGCCCCAGCATTTT. The rearrangement uses TRBV2 and TRBJ1-5; 7 nucleotides match TRBD1. Trimming at V came to 8 bases and at J to 0 bases, leaving 7 bases not matched to a gene. Germline values: CDR1 SNHLY, CDR2 FYNNEI. This CDR3 comprises 15 residues.

The chain links TRBV6-5 to TRBJ2-2, with D perhaps TRBD1 (5 bases). CDR1 and CDR2 from the germline V gene are MNHEY and SVGAGI. The CDR3 covers 13 residues. V was clipped by 7 bases and J by 3 bases, with 9 bases between them. CDR3 sequence: CASKGPDTGELFF. Here the CDR3 DNA reads TGTGCCAGCAAGGGGCCCGACACCGGGGAGCTGTTTTTT.